The sequence of this T cell receptor beta chain was determined in a study of lymphopenia after photon versus proton radiotherapy. TCRdb's table, derived via immunoSEQ multiplex PCR, lists solely in-frame clones and lacks some. The sample carries about 39,000 clones, 80% to 95% recorded once. Findings of the study overall: A bigger post-nadir fall in TCR diversity correlated inversely with survival time in deceased patients. Better survival with proton therapy was suggested as possible, not demonstrated. Proton therapy kept repertoires fairly stable, unlike photons, which gained effector/memory cells. Post-nadir diversity loss with photons came from oligoclonal expansion, particularly CD8+ Temra cells.

Looked up from germline, CDR1 is MDHEN and CDR2 is SYDVKM. The CDR3 has 16 amino acids. After removal of 6 bases from V and 3 bases from J, the junction contained 9 bases not matched to a gene. This clone was counted once. Its antigen is not identified. The sample was peripheral blood, taken from a patient treated with photon-based radiotherapy. This sequence originates from a man aged 55 to 70 with cholangiocarcinoma. This rearrangement joins TRBV28 to TRBJ2-2; 8 bases are a match to TRBD1. The CDR3 loop is CASSSPGQEHTGELFF. As DNA, the CDR3 is TGTGCCAGCAGCTCACCGGGACAGGAGCACACCGGGGAGCTGTTTTTT.